The rows below give T cell receptor beta chains drawn from one sample of a study of blood T cells in healthy people across ages. TCRdb reprocessed the 5' RACE reads with MiXCR, giving one entry per CDR3 protein. The table shows 750,000 to 1,000,000 distinct CDR3 sequences, with 29% occurring only once. This sample was also put to use in a study of T cells of mothers and their children.

Sequenced material: blood. All receptors come from a woman in her 40s in good health. The CDR3 runs from the conserved cysteine through the conserved F or W. Fields, in order: J gene, D gene, V gene, clone size, CDR3 DNA, CDR3 protein. D genes are given only for firm matches. Size tells how often a clone was seen (once, few, many) or the class of an expanded clone, and some rows leave it out.

J gene: TRBJ2-5
D gene: NA
V gene: TRBV24-1
clone size: many
CDR3 DNA: TGTGCCACCAGTGACCCGAAGGGTTTGGAGACCCAGTACTTC
CDR3 protein: CATSDPKGLETQYF

J gene: TRBJ1-6
D gene: NA
V gene: TRBV12-3/TRBV12-4
clone size: many
CDR3 DNA: TGTGCCAGCAGTTCCGGGGGAGGGAGTTCACCCCTCCACTTT
CDR3 protein: CASSSGGGSSPLHF

J gene: TRBJ1-1
D gene: NA
V gene: TRBV6-1
clone size: NA
CDR3 DNA: TGTGCCAGCAGTGAAGCGCGGGGCACTGAAGCTTTCTTT
CDR3 protein: CASSEARGTEAFF

J gene: TRBJ1-4
D gene: NA
V gene: TRBV20-1
clone size: NA
CDR3 DNA: TGCAGTGTTGGGGGCCGCGCTAATGAAAAACTGTTTTTT
CDR3 protein: CSVGGRANEKLFF

J gene: TRBJ1-1
D gene: TRBD1
V gene: TRBV5-1
clone size: NA
CDR3 DNA: TGCGCCAGCAGCTTTCAGGGACAGGGAAACACTGAAGCTTTCTTT
CDR3 protein: CASSFQGQGNTEAFF

J gene: TRBJ2-1
D gene: TRBD1
V gene: TRBV6-5
clone size: NA
CDR3 DNA: TGTGCCAGCAGGCCGGGACAGGGACTTGGTGAGCAGTTCTTC
CDR3 protein: CASRPGQGLGEQFF

J gene: TRBJ2-3
D gene: NA
V gene: TRBV4-1
clone size: NA
CDR3 DNA: TGCGCCAGCAGCCCACCGACAGGGACTAGCACAGATACGCAGTATTTT
CDR3 protein: CASSPPTGTSTDTQYF

J gene: TRBJ2-3
D gene: TRBD2
V gene: TRBV3-1
clone size: few
CDR3 DNA: TGTGCCAGCAGCAGACTAGCGGGGGACGCAGATACGCAGTATTTT
CDR3 protein: CASSRLAGDADTQYF

J gene: TRBJ2-3
D gene: NA
V gene: TRBV24-1
clone size: NA
CDR3 DNA: TGTGCCACCAGTGATTTGCCTACAGGGCCCACAGATACGCAGTATTTT
CDR3 protein: CATSDLPTGPTDTQYF

J gene: TRBJ1-5
D gene: NA
V gene: TRBV4-1
clone size: NA
CDR3 DNA: TGCGCCAGCAGCCCCCGGACAGACCCCGAGGATCAGCCCCAGCATTTT
CDR3 protein: CASSPRTDPEDQPQHF

J gene: TRBJ2-2
D gene: TRBD2
V gene: TRBV12-3/TRBV12-4
clone size: few
CDR3 DNA: TGTGCCAGCAGATTAAGCGGGGCCCCGGGGGAGCTGTTTTTT
CDR3 protein: CASRLSGAPGELFF

J gene: TRBJ2-7
D gene: NA
V gene: TRBV4-3
clone size: many
CDR3 DNA: TGCGCCAGCAGCCAAGATCGGGCGGGGTTCTCCTACGAGCAGTACTTC
CDR3 protein: CASSQDRAGFSYEQYF

J gene: TRBJ1-5
D gene: NA
V gene: TRBV15
clone size: many
CDR3 DNA: TGTGCCACCAGCAGAGATTGGGGAAATCAGCCCCAGCATTTT
CDR3 protein: CATSRDWGNQPQHF

J gene: TRBJ2-3
D gene: NA
V gene: TRBV5-6
clone size: NA
CDR3 DNA: TGTGCCAGCAGCTTACCGGGGGCGCCATCAGATACGCAGTATTTT
CDR3 protein: CASSLPGAPSDTQYF

J gene: TRBJ2-7
D gene: NA
V gene: TRBV20-1
clone size: many
CDR3 DNA: TGCAGTGCTATCAAGGAATCAACCTACGAGCAGTACTTC
CDR3 protein: CSAIKESTYEQYF

J gene: TRBJ1-2
D gene: NA
V gene: TRBV7-6
clone size: NA
CDR3 DNA: TGTGCCAGCAGCCGATCCAACTCGGACAGCCGAGGCCCATACTATGGCTACACCTTC
CDR3 protein: CASSRSNSDSRGPYYGYTF

J gene: TRBJ2-3
D gene: NA
V gene: TRBV28
clone size: NA
CDR3 DNA: TGTGCCAGCAGTTTAGCTAGCCTTAGCACAGATACGCAGTATTTT
CDR3 protein: CASSLASLSTDTQYF

J gene: TRBJ2-7
D gene: NA
V gene: TRBV7-9
clone size: many
CDR3 DNA: TGTGCCAGCAGCTCGTTCGGCGAGCAGTACTTC
CDR3 protein: CASSSFGEQYF

J gene: TRBJ1-1
D gene: NA
V gene: TRBV7-2
clone size: NA
CDR3 DNA: TGTGCCAGCAGCTTCACTCGGGGCGGAGGCACTGAAGCTTTCTTT
CDR3 protein: CASSFTRGGGTEAFF

J gene: TRBJ2-3
D gene: TRBD2
V gene: TRBV5-1
clone size: NA
CDR3 DNA: TGCGCCAGCCGTCGTGTGGTAGCGGGGGGTACAGATACGCAGTATTTT
CDR3 protein: CASRRVVAGGTDTQYF

J gene: TRBJ2-3
D gene: NA
V gene: TRBV9
clone size: NA
CDR3 DNA: TGTGCCAGCAGCGTAGTAGGGTTAGACACAGATACGCAGTATTTT
CDR3 protein: CASSVVGLDTDTQYF

J gene: TRBJ2-3
D gene: TRBD2
V gene: TRBV4-2
clone size: NA
CDR3 DNA: TGTGCCAGCAGCCAAGAGGGGCGGGGGGGCACAGATACGCAGTATTTT
CDR3 protein: CASSQEGRGGTDTQYF

J gene: TRBJ1-4
D gene: NA
V gene: TRBV27
clone size: NA
CDR3 DNA: TGTGCCACCCTAGACCGAATAAATGAAAAACTGTTTTTT
CDR3 protein: CATLDRINEKLFF

J gene: TRBJ2-5
D gene: NA
V gene: TRBV7-9
clone size: NA
CDR3 DNA: TGTGCCAGCAGACCAACGGTAACAGGACCACAAGAGACCCAGTACTTC
CDR3 protein: CASRPTVTGPQETQYF

J gene: TRBJ1-2
D gene: NA
V gene: TRBV5-1
clone size: NA
CDR3 DNA: TGCGCCAGCAGCTTGGATCAGGGGCGGGAGTATGGCTACACCTTC
CDR3 protein: CASSLDQGREYGYTF

J gene: TRBJ1-1
D gene: NA
V gene: TRBV2
clone size: NA
CDR3 DNA: TGTGCCAGCGTCCGGGACTATCTCACTGAAGCTTTCTTT
CDR3 protein: CASVRDYLTEAFF

J gene: TRBJ2-5
D gene: NA
V gene: TRBV7-9
clone size: NA
CDR3 DNA: TGTGCCAGCAGCTTGGACCCCCGGGAGACCCAGTACTTC
CDR3 protein: CASSLDPRETQYF

J gene: TRBJ1-2
D gene: TRBD1
V gene: TRBV28
clone size: many
CDR3 DNA: TGTGCCAGCAGTCACGTTCCCCGACAGGGGGCTAACTATGGCTACACCTTC
CDR3 protein: CASSHVPRQGANYGYTF

J gene: TRBJ2-5
D gene: NA
V gene: TRBV4-1
clone size: many
CDR3 DNA: TGCGCCAGCAGCCAAGAGCAGAAGCCGGAATCTTGGCAGACCCAGTACTTC
CDR3 protein: CASSQEQKPESWQTQYF

J gene: TRBJ1-5
D gene: NA
V gene: TRBV12-3/TRBV12-4
clone size: few
CDR3 DNA: TGTGCCAGCAGTTTATTGGGGCAGGGGACTCAGCCCCAGCATTTT
CDR3 protein: CASSLLGQGTQPQHF

J gene: TRBJ2-3
D gene: TRBD1
V gene: TRBV7-3
clone size: few
CDR3 DNA: TGTGCCAGCAGCGCCGGGACAGCCCGCACAAATACGCAGTATTTT
CDR3 protein: CASSAGTARTNTQYF

J gene: TRBJ1-6
D gene: NA
V gene: TRBV12-3/TRBV12-4
clone size: few
CDR3 DNA: TGTGCCAGCAGTTTCACATACAATAATTCACCCCTCCACTTT
CDR3 protein: CASSFTYNNSPLHF

J gene: TRBJ1-4
D gene: NA
V gene: TRBV6-5
clone size: NA
CDR3 DNA: TGTGCCAGCAGTTACTCGTCCCAGACTCCTAATGAAAAACTGTTTTTT
CDR3 protein: CASSYSSQTPNEKLFF

J gene: TRBJ2-7
D gene: NA
V gene: TRBV7-2
clone size: many
CDR3 DNA: TGTGCCAGCAGCTTAGAGAAGGGAAGCGAGCAGTACTTC
CDR3 protein: CASSLEKGSEQYF

J gene: TRBJ2-3
D gene: TRBD2
V gene: TRBV28
clone size: few
CDR3 DNA: TGTGCCAGCAGGATCGGACTAGATCGACGAAAGTATTTT
CDR3 protein: CASRIGLDRRKYF

J gene: TRBJ2-7
D gene: NA
V gene: TRBV27
clone size: NA
CDR3 DNA: TGTGCCAGCAGTTCAGGCCACTTCGGGCAGTACTTC
CDR3 protein: CASSSGHFGQYF

J gene: TRBJ2-5
D gene: TRBD1
V gene: TRBV2
clone size: NA
CDR3 DNA: TGTGCCAGCACCCGAGACAGGGGGCCGGAGACCCAGTACTTC
CDR3 protein: CASTRDRGPETQYF

J gene: TRBJ2-2
D gene: NA
V gene: TRBV12-3/TRBV12-4
clone size: NA
CDR3 DNA: TGTGCCAGCAGTAGACAGGAGAGTCGCACCGGGGAGCTGTTTTTT
CDR3 protein: CASSRQESRTGELFF

J gene: TRBJ2-5
D gene: NA
V gene: TRBV20-1
clone size: NA
CDR3 DNA: TGCAGTGCCGGAGGGGGGTCAGGGGAGACCCAGTACTTC
CDR3 protein: CSAGGGSGETQYF

J gene: TRBJ1-2
D gene: NA
V gene: TRBV7-8
clone size: NA
CDR3 DNA: TGTGCCAGCAGCTTAGGGACTGAGGGCTATGGCTACACCTTC
CDR3 protein: CASSLGTEGYGYTF

J gene: TRBJ2-5
D gene: NA
V gene: TRBV5-8
clone size: few
CDR3 DNA: TGTGCCAGCAGCCTCAGGGTATCGAGCGAGACCCAGTACTTC
CDR3 protein: CASSLRVSSETQYF

J gene: TRBJ1-1
D gene: NA
V gene: TRBV28
clone size: many
CDR3 DNA: TGTGCCAGCAGGCCCGGGACGCGTATGAACACTGAAGCTTTCTTT
CDR3 protein: CASRPGTRMNTEAFF

J gene: TRBJ1-2
D gene: TRBD1
V gene: TRBV6-2/TRBV6-3
clone size: NA
CDR3 DNA: TGTGCCAGCAGTTACCCCGGACAGGGGGCGCCCATCGGGGTCTATGGCTACACCTTC
CDR3 protein: CASSYPGQGAPIGVYGYTF

J gene: TRBJ2-7
D gene: TRBD2
V gene: TRBV11-2
clone size: many
CDR3 DNA: TGTGCCAGCAGCCCCCTGGTGCGAGCGGGGGGCTACGAGCAGTACTTC
CDR3 protein: CASSPLVRAGGYEQYF

J gene: TRBJ2-3
D gene: TRBD1
V gene: TRBV20-1
clone size: NA
CDR3 DNA: TGCAGTGCCCCAGGGGGCCCCACAGATACGCAGTATTTT
CDR3 protein: CSAPGGPTDTQYF

J gene: TRBJ1-2
D gene: NA
V gene: TRBV7-8
clone size: NA
CDR3 DNA: TGTGCCAGCAGTTCCCGGACGGACCCGTCCTATGGCTACACCTTC
CDR3 protein: CASSSRTDPSYGYTF

J gene: TRBJ1-2
D gene: NA
V gene: TRBV4-3
clone size: many
CDR3 DNA: TGCGCCAGCAGCCAGGGGGCAGGGACCCTCTATGGCTACACCTTC
CDR3 protein: CASSQGAGTLYGYTF

J gene: TRBJ2-1
D gene: NA
V gene: TRBV20-1
clone size: NA
CDR3 DNA: TGCAGTGCTAGAGATCCCAGCGGGCCCTACAATGAGCAGTTCTTC
CDR3 protein: CSARDPSGPYNEQFF

J gene: TRBJ2-4
D gene: NA
V gene: TRBV2
clone size: many
CDR3 DNA: TGTGCCAGCAGGGTCAGGGCCCCCAAAAACATTCAGTACTTC
CDR3 protein: CASRVRAPKNIQYF

J gene: TRBJ1-6
D gene: TRBD1
V gene: TRBV25-1
clone size: NA
CDR3 DNA: TGTGCCAGCAGTGCACGGGACAGGGGAATTGTCCACTTT
CDR3 protein: CASSARDRGIVHF